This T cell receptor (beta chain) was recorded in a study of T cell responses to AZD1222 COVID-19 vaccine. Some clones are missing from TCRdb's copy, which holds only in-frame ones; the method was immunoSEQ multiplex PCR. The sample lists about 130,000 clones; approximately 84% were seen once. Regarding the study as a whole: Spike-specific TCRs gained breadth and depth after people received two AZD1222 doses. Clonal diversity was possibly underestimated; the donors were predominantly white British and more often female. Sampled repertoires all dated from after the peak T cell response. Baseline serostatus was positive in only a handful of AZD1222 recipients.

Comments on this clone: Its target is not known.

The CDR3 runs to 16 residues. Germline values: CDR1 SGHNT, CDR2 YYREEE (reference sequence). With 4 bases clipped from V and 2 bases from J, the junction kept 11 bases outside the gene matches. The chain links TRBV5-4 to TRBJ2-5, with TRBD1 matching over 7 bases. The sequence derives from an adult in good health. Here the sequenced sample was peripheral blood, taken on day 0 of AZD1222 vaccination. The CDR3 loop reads CASSHNLQGRQETQYF. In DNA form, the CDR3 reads TGTGCCAGCAGCCATAACTTACAGGGGAGACAAGAGACCCAGTACTTC.